This TCR beta chain came from a study of blood T cell repertoires in COVID-19. The germline gives CDR1 LNHDA, CDR2 SQIVND (reference sequence). The trim removed 5 bases at V and 8 bases at J, leaving 12 bases unmatched. This CDR3 spans 16 amino acids. In the original workflow: It was from reference gene primer amplification that nucleated cell counts were estimated. Generated by immunoSEQ multiplex PCR, the TCRdb table keeps only in-frame clones and is missing some. That table supplies the V and J calls and clone size; D and trimming were determined from the DNA. The table shows roughly 280,000 clones, with around nine tenths occurring only once.

This TCR was recovered from a woman aged 25 to 39 with COVID-19, enrolled during active disease. Sequences were obtained from peripheral blood. The gene calls are TRBV19 and TRBJ1-4, with 9 bases matching TRBD1. The CDR3 coding sequence is TGTGCCAGTAGTTTCCTGACGGGGACAGGGTTGGAAAAACTGTTTTTT. This codes for CASSFLTGTGLEKLFF.